The 11 T cell receptor beta chains presented below share a single source sample, sequenced in a study of technical replicates of blood from a few donors. Produced via immunoSEQ multiplex PCR; TCRdb's table is partial and in-frame only. The sample lists roughly 76,000 clones, under 95% occurring once. The sequencing sample was made of T cells isolated from PBMCs. The receptors were gathered from a human donor in good health.

This clone appeared a single time. The rearrangement joins TRBV27 to TRBJ1-2; tentatively, D is TRBD1 (5 bases). Per the germline V gene, CDR1 is MNHEY and CDR2 is SMNVEV (reference sequence). Trimming stripped 4 bases from V and 5 bases from J, with 17 bases between. The CDR3 runs 15 residues. The CDR3 region is CASSSADLGGYGYTF. In DNA, the CDR3 is TGTGCCAGCAGTTCCGCCGATTTGGGGGGGTATGGCTACACCTTC.

The chain recombines TRBV5-6 with TRBJ2-2; 9 nucleotides line up with TRBD1. The CDR3 totals 15 residues. CDR1 and CDR2 (germline): SGHDT, YYEEEE. With V trimmed by 6 bases and J by 5 bases, 8 bases remained unmatched. CDR3 sequence: CASIKSDRGTGELFF. The CDR3 region has the DNA TGTGCCAGCATCAAATCGGACAGGGGAACCGGGGAGCTGTTTTTT.

The chain uses TRBV10-2 and TRBJ1-1; tentative D call: TRBD1 (5 bases). CDR3 length: 16 amino acids. The ends were cut back, 1 base at V and 1 base at J, with 13 bases in the middle. Germline lookup yields CDR1 WSHSY and CDR2 SAAADI. The CDR3 sequence: CASSEFRQGRNTEAFF. The CDR3 DNA reads TGCGCCAGCAGTGAGTTTCGGCAGGGCAGGAACACTGAAGCTTTCTTT.

The chain employs TRBV7-8 and TRBJ2-2; tentatively, D is TRBD2 (7 bases). Deletions cut 1 base from V and 5 bases from J, with 17 bases between. CDR3 length: 17 amino acids. Germline assignment: CDR1 SGHVS and CDR2 FQNEAQ. CDR3 protein: CASSLVLRGGGTGELFF. In DNA, the CDR3 is TGTGCCAGCAGCTTAGTCCTGAGGGGGGGCGGGACCGGGGAGCTGTTTTTT.

The V call is TRBV13, the J call TRBJ1-1; tentatively, D is TRBD1 (6 bases). This CDR3 has 15 residues. Germline-derived CDR1 and CDR2 are PRHDT and FYEKMQ (reference sequence). Trimming shortened V by 4 bases and J by 6 bases, and 18 bases separated the two germline ends. The CDR3 is CASSSKQGPVAEAFF. The CDR3 DNA reads as TGTGCCAGCAGCTCCAAACAGGGACCGGTTGCTGAAGCTTTCTTT.

The chain uses TRBV28 and TRBJ1-3; possible D gene TRBD1, 5 bases. From germline, CDR1 is MDHEN and CDR2 SYDVKM. CDR3 length: 15 amino acids. The V end lost 6 bases, the J end lost 4 bases, and 16 bases lay between the germline ends. The CDR3 bases are TGTGCCAGCAGACAACCGGGGGGTTTCGGAAACACCATATATTTT. The encoded protein is CASRQPGGFGNTIYF.

The V gene is TRBV27, the J gene TRBJ2-7; TRBD1 matches at 11 bases. V lost 6 bases to trimming and J lost 2 bases; unmatched junction nucleotides: 3. CDR3 length equals 14 residues. Germline V lookup: CDR1 MNHEY, CDR2 SMNVEV (reference sequence). This CDR3 reads CASSPGQGAYEQYF. The CDR3 DNA sequence: TGTGCCAGCAGCCCGGGACAGGGGGCCTACGAGCAGTACTTC.

The chain is built from TRBV27 and TRBJ2-4; D perhaps matches TRBD1 (6 bases). Germline CDR1 reads MNHEY; CDR2 reads SMNVEV (reference sequence). The V end lost 4 bases, the J end lost 4 bases, and 20 bases lay between the germline ends. The CDR3 extends over 17 amino acids. The CDR3 DNA follows: TGTGCCAGCAGTTACCTCGGACAGAGCGTGGAAAAAAACATTCAGTACTTC. Translating gives CASSYLGQSVEKNIQYF.

This chain links TRBV5-1 with TRBJ1-1; D is undetermined. Germline lookup yields CDR1 SGHRS and CDR2 YFSETQ. Between the trimmed V and J ends, which lost 1 base and 5 bases, there was a span of 15 bases. The CDR3 is made up of 15 amino acids. The DNA for the CDR3 is TGCGCCAGCAGCTTGAGCGGCTTAGCGAAGACTGAAGCTTTCTTT. This gives the protein CASSLSGLAKTEAFF.

CDR3 loop: CSGGENYGYTF. In DNA form, the CDR3 reads TGCAGTGGCGGAGAGAACTATGGCTACACCTTC. This chain links TRBV20-1 with TRBJ1-2; D uncertain. The germline V gene encodes CDR1 DFQATT and CDR2 SNEGSKA (reference sequence). This CDR3 is built from 11 residues. Trimming pared 7 bases from V and 2 bases from J, leaving 8 bases between.

This chain uses TRBV11-2 with TRBJ2-7, with D unresolved. The germline V gene has CDR1 SGHAT and CDR2 FQNNGV. The CDR3 is 14 amino acids. V was trimmed by 0 bases and J by 6 bases, leaving 12 bases between them. The CDR3 bases are TGTGCCAGCAGCTTAGAGTTAGCAATACTCGAGCAGTACTTC. Residues: CASSLELAILEQYF.